Each of the 14 T cell receptor beta chains below was sequenced from the same sample in a study of Graves' ophthalmopathy and Graves' hyperthyroidism. Scientists amplified the TCR beta CDR3 regions from RNA transcripts. HTBI primers primed a first-round RT-PCR, and a second-round multiplex PCR followed. TCRdb called the multiplex PCR reads again in MiXCR, with one record for every CDR3 protein. The sample lists 300,000 to 400,000 distinct CDR3 sequences, 15% to 20% occurring once. Specimen: peripheral blood. The receptors here all came from an adult man with Graves' ophthalmopathy.

In its sample, this clonotype was seen many times. V gene TRBV14 combines with J gene TRBJ1-1, with 7 nucleotides matching TRBD1. Trimming at V came to 5 bases and at J to 6 bases, leaving 3 bases not matched to a gene. The CDR3 is 12 residues long. From germline, CDR1 is SGHDN and CDR2 FVKESK. CDR3 sequence: CASSGQEAEAFF. As DNA, the CDR3 is TGTGCCAGCAGCGGACAGGAAGCTGAAGCTTTCTTT. Complete variable domain (other parts from reference TRBV14 and TRBJ1-1): EAGVTQFPSHSVIEKGQTVTLRCDPISGHDNLYWYRRVMGKEIKFLLHFVKESKQDESGMPNNRFLAERTGGTYSTLKVQPAELEDSGVYFCASSGQEAEAFFGQGTRLTVV.

This clonotype has a count of ten or more. The V gene is TRBV6-5, the J gene TRBJ2-7, with TRBD2 matching 15 bases. This CDR3 spans 16 amino acids. Germline V lookup: CDR1 MNHEY, CDR2 SVGAGI. Unmatched junction bases numbered 6, after V lost 4 bases and J lost 5 bases. CDR3 sequence (DNA): TGTGCCAGCAGTTCCCTAGGGACTAGCGGGAGGCACGAGCAGTACTTC. Its protein product is CASSSLGTSGRHEQYF.

This clonotype was seen at least ten times. The rearrangement uses TRBV27 and TRBJ2-7, with D hard to call. Germline values: CDR1 MNHEY, CDR2 SMNVEV (reference sequence). The CDR3 totals 14 residues. V dropped 3 bases and J dropped 0 bases, with 9 bases sitting between them. The CDR3 DNA follows: TGTGCCAGCAGTTTTATGGCAGCCTCCTACGAGCAGTACTTC. Translating it yields CASSFMAASYEQYF.

The table lists this clonotype with a few counts. The chain is built from TRBV7-2 and TRBJ2-7, with D unresolved. CDR1 is SGHTA, CDR2 FQGNSA, per germline. This CDR3 has 10 residues. V lost 5 bases and J 5 bases, leaving 4 bases between the germline ends. The CDR3 spells CASSVDEQYF. Written as DNA, the CDR3 is TGTGCCAGCAGCGTCGACGAGCAGTACTTC.

This clonotype was counted between two and nine times. This rearrangement joins TRBV5-1 to TRBJ2-2; D is ambiguous. The CDR3 has 13 amino acids. V lost 3 bases, J lost 6 bases, and 9 bases lay in between. Germline V gene sequence: CDR1 SGHRS, CDR2 YFSETQ. CDR3 loop: CASSSESSGELFF. The CDR3 nucleotides are TGCGCCAGCAGCTCTGAATCATCCGGGGAGCTGTTTTTT. Drawing the rest from reference TRBV5-1 and TRBJ2-2, the complete variable domain is KAGVTQTPRYLIKTRGQQVTLSCSPISGHRSVSWYQQTPGQGLQFLFEYFSETQRNKGNFPGRFSGRQFSNSRSEMNVSTLELGDSALYLCASSSESSGELFFGEGSRLTVL.

This chain links TRBV6-5 with TRBJ2-7, with 7 bases lining up with TRBD1. The CDR3 contains 13 residues. Per the germline V gene, CDR1 is MNHEY and CDR2 is SVGAGI. V shed 7 bases, J shed 3 bases, and the junction held 6 bases outside the gene matches. The CDR3 protein is CASNDRADYEQYF. DNA of the CDR3: TGTGCCAGCAACGACAGGGCCGACTACGAGCAGTACTTC.

This clonotype was seen repeatedly, ten times or more. This rearrangement joins TRBV19 to TRBJ1-1; 8 bases agree with TRBD1. CDR1 is LNHDA and CDR2 is SQIVND in the germline V gene (reference sequence). CDR3 length equals 14 residues. V shed 4 bases and J 3 bases; nucleotides not matched to a gene: 4. Here the CDR3 reads CASSTQGVDTEAFF. CDR3 DNA sequence: TGTGCCAGTAGTACACAGGGGGTTGACACTGAAGCTTTCTTT.

This clonotype was seen many times. The V gene is TRBV6-5, the J gene TRBJ2-2; D not certain. V lost 6 bases and J 0 bases, leaving 11 bases between the germline ends. Germline V gene data show CDR1 as MNHEY and CDR2 as SVGAGI. The CDR3 extends over 15 amino acids. In nucleotides, the CDR3 is TGTGCCAGCAGGGTCACTTTTTCGAACACCGGGGAGCTGTTTTTT. Translating gives CASRVTFSNTGELFF.

The sample holds a few counts of this clonotype. The chain recombines TRBV6-1 with TRBJ2-2; 9 nucleotides agree with TRBD1. CDR3 length: 16 residues. Germline trimming cut 2 bases from V and 6 bases from J; bases unmatched to any gene: 7. CDR1 and CDR2 (germline): MNHNS, SASEGT. The CDR3 protein is CASSETGQGSSGELFF. Here the CDR3 DNA reads TGTGCCAGCAGTGAAACGGGACAGGGATCGTCCGGGGAGCTGTTTTTT.

This clonotype has ten or more counts. The genes are TRBV6-5 and TRBJ2-7; possible D gene TRBD1, 6 bases. CDR1 and CDR2 (germline): MNHEY, SVGAGI. This CDR3 is 15 amino acids long. V dropped 2 bases and J dropped 2 bases, with 13 bases sitting between them. The CDR3 is CASSYGGGPTYEQYF. Here the CDR3 DNA reads TGTGCCAGCAGTTACGGTGGGGGCCCTACCTACGAGCAGTACTTC.

This clonotype was counted only a few times. This CDR3 fails to terminate in the conserved phenylalanine or tryptophan, so it likely reflects a read error. The V call is TRBV7-2, the J call TRBJ1-1; maybe TRBD1 (5 bases). The length of the CDR3 is 12 residues. The V end was cut by 1 base, the J end by 10 bases, with 10 bases between. CDR1 and CDR2 (germline): SGHTA, FQGNSA. In DNA form, the CDR3 reads TGTGCCAGCAGCTTAGATCTGGGGGGAGCTTTCCTT. This encodes CASSLDLGGAFL.

This clonotype was observed at least ten times. With a much larger clone just one base away, this may be a read error. The genes are TRBV20-1 and TRBJ1-1; D possibly corresponds to TRBD1 (5 bases). The CDR3 has 13 residues. Germline assignment: CDR1 DFQATT and CDR2 SNEGSKA (reference sequence). Trimming pared 4 bases from V and 7 bases from J, leaving 16 bases between. The CDR3 spells CSAIAGSDIEAFF. The CDR3 DNA reads TGCAGTGCTATTGCAGGTTCGGACATTGAAGCTTTCTTT.

This clonotype has a count of ten or more. The V gene is TRBV2, the J gene TRBJ1-1; D remains unclear. This CDR3 region has 13 residues. Between the trimmed V and J ends, which lost 7 bases and 3 bases, there was a span of 12 bases. Germline CDR1 and CDR2: SNHLY and FYNNEI. As DNA, the CDR3 is TGTGCCAGCACGAGCAGGTTCGACACTGAAGCTTTCTTT. This codes for CASTSRFDTEAFF.

This clonotype was observed at least ten times. The gene calls are TRBV20-1 and TRBJ1-1, with 10 bases aligning to TRBD1. The length of the CDR3 is 14 residues. With 5 bases clipped from V and 4 bases from J, the junction kept 7 bases outside the gene matches. CDR1 and CDR2 (germline): DFQATT, SNEGSKA (reference sequence). The CDR3 loop reads CSAPNRTGGTEAFF. The CDR3, as DNA: TGCAGTGCTCCAAACAGGACAGGGGGCACTGAAGCTTTCTTT.